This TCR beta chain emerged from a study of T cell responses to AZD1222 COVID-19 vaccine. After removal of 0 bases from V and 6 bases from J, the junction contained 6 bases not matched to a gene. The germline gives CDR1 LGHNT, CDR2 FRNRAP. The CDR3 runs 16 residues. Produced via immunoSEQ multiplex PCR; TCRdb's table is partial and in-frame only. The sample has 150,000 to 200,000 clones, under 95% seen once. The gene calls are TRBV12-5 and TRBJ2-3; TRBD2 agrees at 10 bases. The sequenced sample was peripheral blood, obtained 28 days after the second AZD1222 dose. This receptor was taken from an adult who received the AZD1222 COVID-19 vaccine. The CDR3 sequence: CASGLVQAGGEDTQYF. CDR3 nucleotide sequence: TGTGCTAGTGGTTTGGTACAAGCGGGGGGGGAGGATACGCAGTATTTT.